This is a list of T cell receptor beta chains from one sample in a study of post-analysis software for immune sequencing data. MiXCR was run by TCRdb on the PCR reads, yielding one entry per CDR3 protein. This table has 650,000 to 850,000 distinct CDR3 sequences, 46% appearing once. Sequencing was done on a sample of blood. These receptor sequences come from a girl aged 10 to 17 with multiple sclerosis. CDR3s include the opening cysteine and the closing phenylalanine or tryptophan. A D gene is named only where the DNA matches it firmly. Size is omitted from some rows. Given values are once, few, many or a class for expanded clones.

TRBV12-3/TRBV12-4,few,TRBD1,TRBJ1-2,CASSSGTGRSYGYTF,TGTGCCAGCAGTTCCGGGACAGGGAGAAGTTATGGCTACACCTTC
TRBV5-6,-,-,TRBJ1-5,CASSRRLGPQHF,TGTGCCAGCAGCCGCAGGTTGGGGCCCCAGCATTTT
TRBV15,-,-,TRBJ2-4,CATSRVPGRGLNIQYF,TGTGCCACCAGCAGAGTCCCGGGACGGGGGCTAAACATTCAGTACTTC
TRBV4-3,-,TRBD1,TRBJ2-2,CASSQGSDRTFANTGELFF,TGCGCCAGCAGCCAAGGTTCGGACAGGACTTTCGCGAACACCGGGGAGCTGTTTTTT
TRBV24-1,-,-,TRBJ1-1,CATSDGAGAEAFF,TGTGCCACCAGTGATGGGGCAGGGGCTGAAGCTTTCTTT
TRBV15,-,-,TRBJ2-7,CATSGVVAEKVHEQYF,TGTGCCACCAGCGGAGTAGTTGCGGAGAAGGTCCACGAGCAGTACTTC
TRBV6-1,-,TRBD1,TRBJ1-5,CASTGQGGNQPQHF,TGTGCCAGCACGGGACAGGGAGGGAATCAGCCCCAGCATTTT
TRBV5-5,few,-,TRBJ1-2,CASSLAFGDYGYTF,TGTGCCAGCAGCCTAGCATTCGGGGACTATGGCTACACCTTC
TRBV10-3,-,-,TRBJ1-2,CASQQGYGYTF,TGTGCCAGTCAACAGGGTTATGGCTACACCTTC
TRBV29-1,-,-,TRBJ1-2,CSVPQGAGYTF,TGCAGCGTTCCCCAGGGAGCTGGCTACACCTTC
TRBV12-3/TRBV12-4,few,TRBD2,TRBJ2-5,CASSPLSAGVETQYF,TGTGCCAGCAGTCCCCTGAGTGCGGGAGTGGAGACCCAGTACTTC
TRBV11-1,-,-,TRBJ2-3,CASSARVGGTSTDTQYF,TGTGCCAGCAGCGCCCGGGTTGGCGGGACTAGCACAGATACGCAGTATTTT
TRBV20-1,-,-,TRBJ2-1,CSAAGVPGGGYNEQFF,TGCAGTGCTGCGGGGGTACCCGGGGGCGGTTACAATGAGCAGTTCTTC
TRBV3-1,-,-,TRBJ2-7,CASSQVPLLSYEQYF,TGTGCCAGCAGCCAAGTCCCCTTACTCTCCTACGAGCAGTACTTC
TRBV2,few,TRBD2,TRBJ2-3,CASSEGVAGVTDTQYF,TGTGCCAGCAGTGAAGGGGTAGCGGGAGTGACAGATACGCAGTATTTT
TRBV14,-,-,TRBJ2-7,CVSRRDAAYEQYF,TGTGTCAGCAGGAGGGACGCCGCCTACGAGCAGTACTTC
TRBV6-5,few,-,TRBJ2-7,CASSYRPSSGEQYF,TGTGCCAGCAGTTATCGACCTAGCTCAGGCGAGCAGTACTTC
TRBV3-1,-,-,TRBJ1-2,CASGGRTCGYTF,TGTGCCAGCGGTGGCCGAACCTGTGGCTACACCTTC
TRBV29-1,-,TRBD2,TRBJ2-1,CSVSHPSSGASYNEQFF,TGCAGCGTCTCCCACCCCTCTAGCGGGGCCTCCTACAATGAGCAGTTCTTC
TRBV7-6,few,-,TRBJ2-7,CASSPRGDSYEQYF,TGTGCCAGCAGCCCCCGGGGGGACAGTTACGAGCAGTACTTC
TRBV7-9,-,TRBD1,TRBJ1-1,CASSLVGTGNTEAFF,TGTGCCAGCAGCTTAGTGGGGACAGGGAACACTGAAGCTTTCTTT
TRBV5-1,-,-,TRBJ2-3,CASKEGMRLSDTQYF,TGCGCCAGCAAGGAGGGGATGAGACTATCAGATACGCAGTATTTT
TRBV7-2,-,-,TRBJ2-7,CASKPAGVSYEQYF,TGTGCCAGCAAGCCGGCCGGGGTCTCCTACGAGCAGTACTTC
TRBV6-6,-,TRBD2,TRBJ2-4,CASSYSQGLGGENIQYF,TGTGCCAGCAGTTACTCCCAGGGTTTGGGAGGGGAAAACATTCAGTACTTC
TRBV20-1,-,-,TRBJ2-5,CSARGIAESNEQYF,TGCAGTGCTAGAGGGATAGCCGAATCCAATGAGCAGTACTTC
TRBV3-1,-,TRBD2,TRBJ2-7,CASSQGSGRATYEQYF,TGTGCCAGCAGCCAAGGTTCGGGGAGGGCAACCTACGAGCAGTACTTC
TRBV7-8,once,-,TRBJ2-7,CASSFRTQSYEQYF,TGTGCCAGCAGCTTTAGGACACAGTCCTACGAGCAGTACTTC
TRBV18,few,-,TRBJ2-1,CASSPPFSGNEQFF,TGTGCCAGCTCACCACCTTTTAGCGGAAATGAGCAGTTCTTC
TRBV2,-,-,TRBJ2-1,CASSEALRDNEQFF,TGTGCCAGCAGTGAAGCGCTTAGGGACAATGAGCAGTTCTTC
TRBV7-8,few,TRBD2,TRBJ2-5,CASRVAGSGVETQYF,TGTGCCAGCAGGGTGGCCGGTAGCGGGGTAGAGACCCAGTACTTC
TRBV19,-,TRBD1,TRBJ1-2,CASSIDVTGVDWDGYTF,TGTGCCAGTAGTATAGATGTCACAGGGGTAGATTGGGATGGCTACACCTTC